This T cell receptor (beta chain) was retrieved from a study of blood T cell repertoires in COVID-19 (dated by TCRdb to the early 2020s). Context from the whole study: Collaborator samples came from the United States, Italy and Spain and covered acute and convalescent phases of COVID-19. The material from the prospective study consisted of cDNA or gDNA derived from T cells, B-cell-depleted T cells, or PBMCs. Where available, HLA class I and class II types were taken from metadata supplied by the sample provider and were not determined by assay-based typing. A freely available public database, intended as a resource for researchers studying the immune response to SARS-CoV-2, is where the repertoires were released. Deeply sampled blood TCRbeta repertoires from subjects exposed to, actively infected with, or recovered from COVID-19 were included in the dataset. Sample metadata almost always included a de-identified subject ID, COVID-19 status, age in years and sex. Samples came from the ongoing ImmuneRACE study (first 160 participants) plus 1,254 subjects from 6 global collaborators.

The study at large found these results: How much clinical and demographic metadata was included differed by source and by participant, and the metadata was provided uncurated.

TCRbeta CDR3 regions were amplified from genomic DNA by means of the immunoSEQ Assay, a bias-controlled multiplex PCR. In the original analysis: Nucleated cell counts per sample were estimated from amplification of reference gene primers within the assay. To quantify the absolute abundance of each unique TCRbeta CDR3 rearrangement, sequence reads were collapsed and filtered. For each sample, productive Simpson clonality was calculated as the square root of Simpson's diversity index over productive rearrangements. TCRdb took over this immuneACCESS table, retaining in-frame rearrangements with V and J assigned. Such tables are incomplete; in checked studies, under half of the missing clones stem from an unresolved V gene, and the remainder is unexplained. The DNA was the basis for D and trimming; V, J and clone size are from that table. The sample table shows over 100,000 clones, and over 80% are seen once. Around a sixth of the sample lies in the top ten.

For this clone: Its antigen is not yet known. One base away there is no much larger clone; base qualities are not given.

Each collaborating institution followed its own protocols to collect whole blood in K2EDTA tubes. For TCRbeta analysis, collaborators shipped samples as frozen whole blood, isolated PBMCs, or DNA extracted from either of those sample types. The receptor's source is a woman aged 60-70 years with acute or convalescent COVID-19. Sample: peripheral blood.

The nucleotide sequence reads TGTGCCACCAGCTCCTCGACTCCGAGCTCCTACAATGAGCAGTTCTTC. This codes for CATSSSTPSSYNEQFF. The chain employs TRBV15 and TRBJ2-1; the D segment cannot be called with confidence. The V end loses 5 bases and the J end loses 0 bases, and a stretch of 14 bases separates them. CDR3 length: 16 amino acids, cysteine to phenylalanine. Of all the DNA, just the CDR3 is kept, 48 bases in frame from base 1. The germline V gene (reference sequence) supplies CDR1 LNHNV and CDR2 YYDKDF.